Following are 20 T cell receptor beta chains from one sample sequenced in a study of regulatory T cells in long-lasting Graves disease. Construction of TCR beta libraries relied on iRepertoire HTBI primers and on Arm-PCR targeting CDR3 regions. MiXCR, run by TCRdb on the multiplex PCR reads, gives a single entry per CDR3 protein. The table records fewer than 550,000 distinct CDR3 sequences, about 16% of them present only once. Sample time point: newly diagnosed GD, antithyroid drugs for less than 3 months. From PBMCs, RNA was extracted and then used to make the TCR library. These data are also associated with another study on T cells in Graves' hyperthyroidism and ophthalmopathy.

The material sequenced was peripheral blood mononuclear cells (PBMCs), taken at new diagnosis, from a patient treated with antithyroid drugs. These receptors came from a woman between 40 and 65 years old with Graves disease.

The V and J genes are TRBV5-4 and TRBJ2-1, with 9 bases fitting TRBD1. The germline CDR1 and CDR2 sequences are SGHNT and YYREEE (reference sequence). V lost 3 bases to trimming and J lost 3 bases; unmatched junction nucleotides: 7. This CDR3 region has 16 residues. The CDR3 DNA reads TGTGCCAGCAGCTCCTCCGGGACAGGGATCTACAATGAGCAGTTCTTC. The encoded protein is CASSSSGTGIYNEQFF.

The chain recombines TRBV4-1 with TRBJ2-3; D perhaps matches TRBD1 (6 bases). This CDR3 is built from 12 residues. The ends were cut back, 8 bases at V and 2 bases at J, with 8 bases in the middle. CDR1 and CDR2 (germline): MGHRA, YSYEKL. Here the CDR3 reads CASGGHTDTQYF. CDR3 coding DNA: TGCGCCAGCGGGGGCCACACAGATACGCAGTATTTT.

The chain has TRBV6-1 and TRBJ1-4, with D perhaps TRBD1 (6 bases). Trimming removed 6 bases from V and 3 bases from J, with 14 bases in between. The V gene's germline CDR1 is MNHNS and CDR2 SASEGT. The CDR3 contains 15 residues. The CDR3 region is CASRKGGAANEKLFF. The CDR3 nucleotides are TGTGCCAGCAGGAAGGGGGGGGCAGCTAATGAAAAACTGTTTTTT.

This clonotype was found many times. The V and J genes are TRBV7-2 and TRBJ2-3; D is undetermined. The V end lost 4 bases, the J end lost 6 bases, and 17 bases lay between the germline ends. The CDR3 loop spans 15 amino acids. CDR1 is SGHTA and CDR2 is FQGNSA in the germline V gene. The CDR3 coding sequence is TGTGCCAGCAGCTCACCGTCGGGCCTAAGGGATACGCAGTATTTT. It yields the protein CASSSPSGLRDTQYF.

This clonotype was counted many times. The V and J genes are TRBV18 and TRBJ1-4, with D hard to call. The CDR3 has 13 residues. V was cut by 3 bases and J by 1 base, with 3 bases left in between. Germline values: CDR1 KGHSH, CDR2 LQKENI. The CDR3 sequence is CASSPGTNEKLFF. The DNA of the CDR3 is TGTGCCAGCTCACCGGGAACTAATGAAAAACTGTTTTTT.

This clonotype was found many times. The J gene is TRBJ2-2, the V gene TRBV12-3 or TRBV12-4, with D perhaps TRBD1 (5 bases). The CDR3 has 11 residues. V lost 6 bases and J lost 7, with 6 bases in between. Written as DNA, the CDR3 is TGTGCCAGCAGCCAGGGCGGGGAGCTGTTTTTT. Protein product: CASSQGGELFF.

This clonotype was detected many times. The V and J genes are TRBV6-1 and TRBJ1-4; TRBD1 matches 9 bases. V was clipped by 7 bases and J by 8 bases; unmatched bases: 8. Germline-derived CDR1 and CDR2 are MNHNS and SASEGT. CDR3 length: 14 residues. CDR3 region: CASTRDRVKEKLFF. For the CDR3, the DNA is TGTGCCAGCACCCGGGACAGGGTAAAAGAAAAACTGTTTTTT.

There are many counts of this clonotype. The chain recombines TRBV4-2 with TRBJ1-6, with 7 bases matching TRBD1. Germline trimming cut 1 base from V and 6 bases from J; bases unmatched to any gene: 9. Per germline, CDR1 LGHNA and CDR2 YNFKEQ. The CDR3 spans 17 residues. The CDR3 here is CASSQGGFGTVNSPLHF. CDR3 in DNA: TGTGCCAGCAGCCAAGGCGGATTCGGGACAGTTAATTCACCCCTCCACTTT.

This clonotype was seen ten or more times. The CDR3 region is CASSLTRTSGGANEQFF. Here the CDR3 DNA reads TGTGCCAGCAGCTTAACGCGGACTAGCGGGGGGGCAAATGAGCAGTTCTTC. The J gene is TRBJ2-1, the V gene TRBV11-2; the match to TRBD2 covers 15 bases. Germline trimming cut 2 bases from V and 7 bases from J; bases unmatched to any gene: 6. Germline V gene sequence: CDR1 SGHAT, CDR2 FQNNGV. The CDR3 has 17 amino acids.

In DNA form, the CDR3 reads TGTGCCAGCAGCCATCAGGGGGAAGGTGAGACCCAGTACTTC. It specifies CASSHQGEGETQYF. The chain joins TRBV7-9 to TRBJ2-5; 7 bases are a match to TRBD1. V lost 5 bases to trimming and J lost 5 bases; unmatched junction nucleotides: 8. The CDR3 covers 14 residues. Germline CDR1 is SEHNR and CDR2 is FQNEAQ (reference sequence).

About this clonotype itself: A much larger clone differs by one base, so this may be a read error. The rearrangement uses TRBV11-2 and TRBJ2-3; D call uncertain. Germline CDR1 reads SGHAT; CDR2 reads FQNNGV. The CDR3 sequence is 13 residues long. Here the CDR3 reads CARSLGHTDTQYF. CDR3 nucleotides: TGTGCCAGAAGCTTAGGGCACACAGATACGCAGTATTTT.

The chain recombines TRBV5-5 with TRBJ2-7; TRBD1 aligns across 9 bases. Germline lookup yields CDR1 SGHKS and CDR2 YYEKEE (reference sequence). The CDR3 length is 14 residues. V shed 4 bases and J 7 bases; nucleotides not matched to a gene: 9. CDR3 sequence (DNA): TGTGCCAGCAGCCCCGGGGACAGGGTTTGGGAGCAGTACTTC. Residues: CASSPGDRVWEQYF.

This clonotype has more than one count but fewer than ten. V usage is TRBV20-1 and J usage is TRBJ2-6, with no clear D. V shed 4 bases and J shed 2 bases, with 12 bases lying between them. The CDR3 covers 15 residues. CDR1 is DFQATT, CDR2 SNEGSKA, per germline (reference sequence). Here the CDR3 DNA reads TGCAGTGCTACTGGGCCAGTCCCTGGGGCCAACGTCCTGACTTTC. The encoded protein is CSATGPVPGANVLTF.

In this sample, this clonotype turned up many times. The chain couples TRBV19 to TRBJ2-3; possibly TRBD1 for D (6 bases). The CDR3 spans 14 residues. V was shortened by 7 bases and J by 0 bases, with 11 bases between the two germline ends. CDR1 and CDR2 from the germline V gene are LNHDA and SQIVND (reference sequence). This CDR3 is CASKATGSTDTQYF. In DNA form, the CDR3 reads TGTGCCAGTAAGGCAACAGGGAGCACAGATACGCAGTATTTT.

This clonotype was detected many times. The V and J genes are TRBV5-5 and TRBJ2-1; 10 positions match TRBD1. The CDR3 covers 15 residues. V trimming: 6 bases; J trimming: 7 bases; junction bases outside the gene matches: 10. Germline V CDR1 and CDR2: SGHKS, YYEKEE (reference sequence). The CDR3 bases are TGTGCCAGCACCAACCGGGACAGGGGTAGTAATGAGCAGTTCTTC. Translation: CASTNRDRGSNEQFF.

The rearrangement joins TRBV7-2 to TRBJ2-1; possibly TRBD1 for D (6 bases). The CDR3 has 16 residues. From germline, CDR1 is SGHTA and CDR2 FQGNSA. Trimming stripped 2 bases from V and 7 bases from J, with 18 bases between. Here the CDR3 DNA reads TGTGCCAGCAGCTTACCTGGCAGGGGATTCGTGAATGAGCAGTTCTTC. It codes for CASSLPGRGFVNEQFF.

This clonotype turned up a few times. The chain joins TRBV20-1 to TRBJ1-2; TRBD1 agrees at 7 bases. Trimming cost V 0 bases and J 4 bases; bases outside gene matches: 11. CDR3 length: 16 amino acids. Germline assignment: CDR1 DFQATT and CDR2 SNEGSKA (reference sequence). In DNA form, the CDR3 reads TGCAGTGCTAGAGATGGCAGGGGGTCTAATCTCTATGGCTACACCTTC. Amino acids: CSARDGRGSNLYGYTF.

The J gene is TRBJ2-7, the V gene TRBV25-1, with 9 bases that match TRBD2. The V gene end was trimmed by 6 bases and the J gene end by 4 bases; junction bases not matched to a gene: 10. This CDR3 has 15 amino acids. Germline V gene lookup returns CDR1 MGHDK and CDR2 SYGVNS. The CDR3 sequence: CASSLGGTSRYEQYF. CDR3 sequence (DNA): TGTGCCAGCAGCCTTGGTGGGACTAGCCGATACGAGCAGTACTTC.

This clonotype was counted only a few times. The V call is TRBV5-1, the J call TRBJ2-1; TRBD2 is a possible D gene (5 bases). V was trimmed by 2 bases and J by 2 bases, leaving 11 bases between them. From germline, CDR1 is SGHRS and CDR2 YFSETQ. The CDR3 totals 15 residues. CDR3 DNA sequence: TGCGCCAGCAGCTTCGGGGAACGCGCCTACAATGAGCAGTTCTTC. It codes for CASSFGERAYNEQFF.

CDR3 loop: CASGRERAFF. The DNA of the CDR3 is TGTGCCAGCGGCCGGGAGAGAGCTTTCTTT. The chain links TRBV12-3 or TRBV12-4 to TRBJ1-1; D gene unclear. The CDR3 runs 10 residues. V was pared by 8 bases and J by 10 bases, with 11 bases between.